This T cell receptor beta chain appears in the sequencing data of a study of blood T cell repertoires in COVID-19. Per germline, CDR1 MRHNA and CDR2 SNTAGT. The CDR3 spans 16 residues. Germline trimming cut 4 bases from V and 1 base from J; bases unmatched to any gene: 5. Sequencing used immunoSEQ multiplex PCR; TCRdb keeps in-frame clones, though not all of them. The table records a few hundred thousand clones, about 90% of them present only once. The specimen was peripheral blood. The chain links TRBV6-4 to TRBJ2-3, with 10 bases lining up with TRBD2. The clonotype comes from a woman between 65 and 79 years old with COVID-19, enrolled during active disease. CDR3 loop: CASSATGTSGTDTQYF. The CDR3 nucleotides read TGTGCCAGCAGTGCGACCGGGACTAGCGGCACAGATACGCAGTATTTT.